This TCR beta chain was obtained from a study of blood T cell repertoires in COVID-19. Study-level information: Researchers got acute and convalescent COVID-19 samples from the United States, Italy and Spain. In each case, the material was cDNA or gDNA derived from T cells, B-cell-depleted T cells, or PBMCs.

Original processing notes: Reference gene primer amplification gave estimated nucleated cell counts. The data were produced by immunoSEQ multiplex PCR, yet TCRdb's version contains in-frame clones alone and is incomplete. V and J calls and clone size are copied from that table; D and trimming were computed from the DNA. The top ten hold roughly an eighth of the sample, which has under 300,000 clones, roughly 82% seen once. Trimming took off 0 bases at V and 4 bases at J, with 20 bases between the two ends. Germline CDR1 and CDR2: SGDLS and YYNGEE. This CDR3 spans 18 amino acids. This chain uses TRBV9 with TRBJ2-1; D is possibly TRBD2 (5 bases). The sample was peripheral blood. The TCR sequence derives from a man older than 75 with acute or convalescent COVID-19. CDR3 in amino acids: CASSVGSNTGSKYNEQFF. As DNA, the CDR3 is TGTGCCAGCAGCGTAGGCTCGAACACGGGGAGTAAGTACAATGAGCAGTTCTTC.